The 5 T cell receptor beta chains presented below share a single source sample, sequenced in a study of early T cells in non-severe SARS-CoV-2 infection. TCRdb independently ran MiXCR on the 5' RACE reads; one entry per CDR3 protein. Found here are 45,000 to 65,000 distinct CDR3 sequences, around 8.4% of them singletons; the top ten hold 4.2%. Sequencing was done on a sample of whole blood. The receptors stem from an adult who was a healthcare worker with PCR-confirmed SARS-CoV-2 infection or an uninfected control (not recorded which).

The chain has TRBV2 and TRBJ2-3; 7 bases map to TRBD2. The V and J ends lost 0 bases and 6 bases, in that order; junction bases with no gene match: 3. This CDR3 region has 14 residues. Germline V CDR1 and CDR2: SNHLY, FYNNEI. The CDR3 spells CASSEARLADTQYF. The DNA of the CDR3 is TGTGCCAGCAGTGAAGCTCGACTAGCCGATACGCAGTATTTT.

Concerning this clonotype itself: This may come from a read error, since a much larger clone is one base off. V is TRBV27 and J is TRBJ2-7; a weak D match, TRBD2 (5 bases). The CDR3 sequence is 15 residues long. From germline, CDR1 is MNHEY and CDR2 SMNVEV (reference sequence). Deletions cut 7 bases from V and 0 bases from J, with 16 bases between. The CDR3 nucleotides read TGTGCCAGCAAAGCCGGGCCCCGGGGCTCCTACGAGCAGTACTTC. It yields the protein CASKAGPRGSYEQYF.

The J gene is TRBJ1-1, the V gene TRBV9, with 11 bases aligning to TRBD1. Trimming removed 4 bases from V and 4 bases from J; junction bases left unmatched: 6. CDR3 length: 15 residues. Germline loops: CDR1 SGDLS, CDR2 YYNGEE. The CDR3, as DNA: TGTGCCAGCAGCACCTCCGGGACAGGGGGCACTGAAGCTTTCTTT. Its translation: CASSTSGTGGTEAFF.

This clonotype was observed at least ten times. The rearrangement uses TRBV20-1 and TRBJ1-2, with 10 bases identical to TRBD1. This CDR3 has 15 residues. Germline V CDR1 and CDR2: DFQATT, SNEGSKA (reference sequence). V gave up 0 bases and J gave up 5 bases; unmatched junction bases: 6. The CDR3 region is CSAREGDRGFYGYTF. DNA of the CDR3: TGCAGTGCTAGAGAGGGGGACAGGGGATTTTATGGCTACACCTTC.

The V gene is TRBV2, the J gene TRBJ2-3, with D unclear. This CDR3 is built from 14 residues. Germline-derived CDR1 and CDR2 are SNHLY and FYNNEI. V gave up 3 bases and J gave up 1 base, with 8 bases separating them. In DNA, the CDR3 is TGTGCCAGCAGTGAGGCGGTGCGCACAGATACGCAGTATTTT. Translating gives CASSEAVRTDTQYF.